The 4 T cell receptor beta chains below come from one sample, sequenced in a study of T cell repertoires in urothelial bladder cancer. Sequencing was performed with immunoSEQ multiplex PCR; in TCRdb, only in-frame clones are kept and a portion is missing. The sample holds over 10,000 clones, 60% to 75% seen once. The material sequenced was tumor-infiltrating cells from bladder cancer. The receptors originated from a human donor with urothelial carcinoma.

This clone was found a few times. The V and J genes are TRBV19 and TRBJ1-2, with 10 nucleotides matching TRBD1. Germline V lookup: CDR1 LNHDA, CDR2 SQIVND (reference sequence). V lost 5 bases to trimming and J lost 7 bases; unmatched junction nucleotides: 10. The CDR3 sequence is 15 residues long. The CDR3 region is CASSPRFGQGVGYTF. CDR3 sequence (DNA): TGTGCCAGTAGTCCTAGATTCGGACAGGGGGTTGGCTACACCTTC. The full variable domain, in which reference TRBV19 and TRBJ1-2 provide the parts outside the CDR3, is DGGITQSPKYLFRKEGQNVTLSCEQNLNHDAMYWYRQDPGQGLRLIYYSQIVNDFQKGDIAEGYSVSREKKESFPLTVTSAQKNPTAFYLCASSPRFGQGVGYTFGSGTRLTVV.

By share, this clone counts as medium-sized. The DNA of the CDR3 is TGTGCCAGCAGGACAGGGTTGGAGGGGTCACCCCTCCACTTT. This encodes CASRTGLEGSPLHF. The chain links TRBV27 to TRBJ1-6, with TRBD1 matching 7 bases. J lost 10 bases, V lost 6 bases, and 9 bases had no gene match. Germline loops: CDR1 MNHEY, CDR2 SMNVEV (reference sequence). The CDR3 extends over 14 amino acids.

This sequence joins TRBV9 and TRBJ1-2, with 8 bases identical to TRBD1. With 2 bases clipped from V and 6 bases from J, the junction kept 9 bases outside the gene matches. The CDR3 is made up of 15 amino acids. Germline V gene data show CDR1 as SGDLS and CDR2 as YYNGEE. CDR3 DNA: TGTGCCAGCAGCGTCTCTAGGACAGGGAGTCATGGCTACACCTTC. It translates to CASSVSRTGSHGYTF.

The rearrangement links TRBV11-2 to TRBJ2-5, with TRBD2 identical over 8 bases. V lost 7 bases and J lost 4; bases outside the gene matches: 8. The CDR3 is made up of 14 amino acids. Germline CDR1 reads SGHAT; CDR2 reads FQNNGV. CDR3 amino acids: CASNNGGGGETQYF. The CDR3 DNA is TGTGCCAGCAACAACGGGGGGGGCGGAGAGACCCAGTACTTC.